The 20 T cell receptor beta chains reported below all come from one sample, sequenced in a study of blood T cell repertoires in COVID-19. Method: immunoSEQ multiplex PCR; TCRdb's copy keeps in-frame clones and lacks some. The sample includes about 260,000 clones, about 80% seen only once; the top ten take over 1.5%. Sequencing was performed on peripheral blood. These receptors were collected from an elderly woman with acute or convalescent COVID-19.

This chain uses TRBV2 with TRBJ2-7; 8 nucleotides agree with TRBD2. CDR3 length: 14 residues. CDR1 and CDR2 (germline): SNHLY, FYNNEI. The V and J ends lost 11 bases and 4 bases, in that order; junction bases with no gene match: 13. As DNA, the CDR3 is TGTGCCTCCTGCTTCGGCGGGAGGAATTACGAGCAGTACTTC. As protein: CASCFGGRNYEQYF.

This chain connects TRBV5-1 to TRBJ1-5; 7 positions agree with TRBD1. Trimming cost V 4 bases and J 4 bases; bases outside gene matches: 5. The length of the CDR3 is 14 residues. Germline loops: CDR1 SGHRS, CDR2 YFSETQ. CDR3 in DNA: TGCGCCAGCAGCGTGACAGGGCCAAATCAGCCCCAGCATTTT. Its protein product is CASSVTGPNQPQHF.

The rearrangement uses TRBV18 and TRBJ2-1; 7 bases map to TRBD1. The junction had 3 bases not matched to a gene; V was cut back by 2 bases and J by 2 bases. Germline lookup yields CDR1 KGHSH and CDR2 LQKENI. The CDR3 sequence is 15 residues long. This chain's CDR3 is CASSPLGGAYNEQFF. In nucleotides, the CDR3 is TGTGCCAGCTCACCATTAGGGGGCGCCTACAATGAGCAGTTCTTC.

V usage is TRBV5-5 and J usage is TRBJ2-7; 10 positions match TRBD2. The CDR3 extends over 16 amino acids. Trimming at V came to 0 bases and at J to 0 bases, leaving 3 bases not matched to a gene. Germline assignment: CDR1 SGHKS and CDR2 YYEKEE (reference sequence). The CDR3 is CASSLALAGSSYEQYF. In DNA form, the CDR3 reads TGTGCCAGCAGCTTGGCACTAGCGGGGAGCTCCTACGAGCAGTACTTC.

This chain uses TRBV3-1 (or the pseudogene TRBV3-2) with TRBJ2-7; 14 bases are shared with TRBD2. J gave up 4 bases and V 1 base, and 6 bases lay outside the gene matches. In germline, CDR1 is LGHDT, CDR2 YNNKEL (reference sequence). The CDR3 sequence is 17 residues long. The CDR3 DNA reads TGTGCCAGCAGCCAAGGGGGGACTAGCGGGAGTGGGTACGAGCAGTACTTC. It is translated as CASSQGGTSGSGYEQYF.

V gene TRBV3-1 (or the pseudogene TRBV3-2) combines with J gene TRBJ1-2, with 7 bases matching TRBD1. V was clipped by 3 bases and J by 8 bases; unmatched bases: 12. Germline loops: CDR1 LGHDT, CDR2 YNNKEL (reference sequence). This CDR3 has 15 amino acids. Here the CDR3 reads CASSQSVAQGGGYTF. The DNA for the CDR3 is TGTGCCAGCAGCCAGTCGGTTGCGCAGGGGGGCGGCTACACCTTC.

J is TRBJ1-4 and V is TRBV5-1; D is perhaps TRBD1 (5 bases). CDR1 SGHRS and CDR2 YFSETQ come from the germline V gene. Trimming took off 4 bases at V and 4 bases at J, with 17 bases between the two ends. This CDR3 contains 16 residues. CDR3 coding DNA: TGCGCCAGCAGCGGGACCGGGAGGCCATTTAATGAAAAACTGTTTTTT. This gives the protein CASSGTGRPFNEKLFF.

The chain joins TRBV19 to TRBJ2-6; 10 nucleotides align to TRBD2. Germline V lookup: CDR1 LNHDA, CDR2 SQIVND (reference sequence). The CDR3 is 18 residues long. The junction had 4 bases not matched to a gene; V was cut back by 2 bases and J by 0 bases. The CDR3 DNA reads as TGTGCCAGTAGTATACTAGCGGGAGTAGACTCTGGGGCCAACGTCCTGACTTTC. Amino acid sequence: CASSILAGVDSGANVLTF.

The chain recombines TRBV28 with TRBJ2-1, with TRBD2 matching 13 bases. V shed 2 bases and J 5 bases; nucleotides not matched to a gene: 3. The germline V gene has CDR1 MDHEN and CDR2 SYDVKM. The CDR3 totals 16 residues. The chain's CDR3 is CASSLPGLAGNNEQFF. The CDR3 bases are TGTGCCAGCAGTTTACCGGGACTAGCGGGAAACAATGAGCAGTTCTTC.

The rearrangement links TRBV28 to TRBJ1-4; no firm D call. The germline V gene encodes CDR1 MDHEN and CDR2 SYDVKM. CDR3 size: 12 residues. The ends were cut back, 4 bases at V and 6 bases at J, with 6 bases in the middle. CDR3 bases: TGTGCCAGCAGTTACATTGATGAAAAACTGTTTTTT. Amino acid sequence: CASSYIDEKLFF.

The J gene is TRBJ2-2, the V gene TRBV5-1; possibly TRBD1 for D (6 bases). From germline, CDR1 is SGHRS and CDR2 YFSETQ. The CDR3 is 14 residues long. Trimming took off 6 bases at V and 1 base at J, with 10 bases between the two ends. The CDR3 bases are TGCGCCAGCAATGACAGGCAGAACACCGGGGAGCTGTTTTTT. Its translation is CASNDRQNTGELFF.

The chain uses TRBV7-9 and TRBJ1-1, with a weak D call TRBD1 (6 bases). The CDR3 is made up of 15 amino acids. Germline CDR1 reads SEHNR; CDR2 reads FQNEAQ (reference sequence). Trimming removed 4 bases from V and 0 bases from J, with 12 bases in between. CDR3 sequence reads: CASSSPGHLNTEAFF. The CDR3 nucleotides read TGTGCCAGCAGCTCACCGGGACACCTGAACACTGAAGCTTTCTTT.

This chain links TRBV5-6 with TRBJ1-1, with D hard to call. The CDR3 is 12 amino acids. Per germline, CDR1 SGHDT and CDR2 YYEEEE. Trimming cost V 1 base and J 10 bases, with 11 bases left between them. The CDR3 loop reads CASSLREIGAFF. The DNA for the CDR3 is TGTGCCAGCAGCTTGAGGGAGATTGGAGCTTTCTTT.

A remark on this clone: Other DNA sequences in the same sample also yield this CDR3. The chain links TRBV7-3 to TRBJ2-1; weak D call: TRBD1 (5 bases). The ends were cut back, 2 bases at V and 6 bases at J, with 5 bases in the middle. Germline CDR1 SGHTA, CDR2 FQGTGA. This CDR3 is built from 12 residues. CDR3: CASSLQGNEQFF. The CDR3 nucleotides read TGTGCCAGCAGCTTACAGGGCAATGAGCAGTTCTTC.

The gene calls are TRBV6-1 and TRBJ2-3; 7 nucleotides match TRBD1. The V and J ends lost 1 base and 5 bases, in that order; junction bases with no gene match: 6. The V gene's germline CDR1 is MNHNS and CDR2 SASEGT. The CDR3 has 15 residues. The CDR3 DNA reads TGTGCCAGCAGTGAAGGGTGGGACAGAAGAGATACGCAGTATTTT. This translates into CASSEGWDRRDTQYF.

V usage is TRBV14 and J usage is TRBJ1-1; possible D gene TRBD1, 5 bases. The germline CDR1 and CDR2 sequences are SGHDN and FVKESK. The CDR3 extends over 15 amino acids. V shed 2 bases and J shed 4 bases, with 14 bases lying between them. The CDR3 sequence is CASSQMGLKGTEAFF. The CDR3 nucleotides are TGTGCCAGCAGCCAAATGGGACTAAAGGGCACTGAAGCTTTCTTT.

The rearrangement links TRBV28 to TRBJ1-3; D may be TRBD1 (5 bases). In germline, CDR1 is MDHEN, CDR2 SYDVKM. The CDR3 extends over 12 amino acids. The DNA for the CDR3 is TGTAGTACGTGGGGCCTTGGAAACACCATATATTTT. It codes for CSTWGLGNTIYF.

There are a few counts of this clone. The chain recombines TRBV5-1 with TRBJ1-2; D gene uncertain. The CDR3 extends over 15 amino acids. The V end was cut by 1 base, the J end by 1 base, with 11 bases between. In germline, CDR1 is SGHRS, CDR2 YFSETQ. The CDR3 here is CASSLSPGINYGYTF. DNA for the CDR3: TGCGCCAGCAGCTTGAGTCCGGGGATTAACTATGGCTACACCTTC.

To note about this clone: In the same sample, other DNA sequences code for this CDR3. V usage is TRBV19 and J usage is TRBJ1-2; 7 bases are shared with TRBD1. J lost 2 bases, V lost 4 bases, and 1 base had no gene match. The CDR3 is 13 residues long. Per the germline V gene, CDR1 is LNHDA and CDR2 is SQIVND (reference sequence). CDR3 loop: CASSKGQNYGYTF. CDR3 bases: TGTGCCAGTAGTAAGGGACAGAACTATGGCTACACCTTC.

This clone turned up a few times. The chain is built from TRBV5-6 and TRBJ1-2; tentative D call: TRBD1 (6 bases). Deletions cut 4 bases from V and 1 base from J, with 8 bases between. Germline CDR1 is SGHDT and CDR2 is YYEEEE. The CDR3 is 13 residues long. CDR3 region: CASSTQGNYGYTF. In DNA form, the CDR3 reads TGTGCCAGCAGCACACAGGGTAACTATGGCTACACCTTC.